This T cell receptor (beta chain) was retrieved from a study of T cell responses to AZD1222 COVID-19 vaccine. Notes on the study in general: Spike-specific TCR breadth rose after two AZD1222 doses, and depth rose as well. Donors were mostly white British, more females; clonal diversity possibly underestimated. Seropositive AZD1222 recipients at baseline numbered only five or six. After the peak T cell response, and only then, were repertoires sampled.

In regard to this clone: Antigen: not known. The same CDR3 can be traced to other DNA sequences in this sample.

Assay: immunoSEQ multiplex PCR; the TCRdb copy retains only in-frame clones and omits some. This table has approximately 110,000 clones, roughly 84% appearing once. Germline loops: CDR1 MNHEY, CDR2 SVGAGI. With 6 bases removed from V and 6 bases from J, the gap between germline ends came to 13 bases. The CDR3 is 13 residues long. The receptor was derived from an adult in good health. The specimen was peripheral blood, collected on day 0 of AZD1222 vaccination. The genes are TRBV6-5 and TRBJ2-3, with unresolved D. This CDR3 reads CASSSTPKDTQYF. CDR3 sequence (DNA): TGTGCCAGCAGCTCGACACCTAAGGATACGCAGTATTTT.